These 30 T cell receptor beta chains came from one sample sequenced in a study of control samples from healthy donors and cancer patients (dated by TCRdb to the early 2020s). Receptor libraries were prepared by the immunoSEQ multiplex PCR assay. TCRdb holds this immuneACCESS table with in-frame rearrangements only. Some clones are missing; in checked studies, unresolved V genes explain under half, and the rest has no known cause. This sample lists around 110,000 clones; 93% were detected once. The top ten clonotypes cover less than 3.5% of the sample. The specimen sequenced was blood. These receptors came from a man in his thirties or forties in good health.

For the CDR3, the DNA is TGTGCCACCAACGACAGGGGGTGGGAGACCCAGTACTTC. Its protein is CATNDRGWETQYF. V usage is TRBV6-6 and J usage is TRBJ2-5; 9 nucleotides align to TRBD1. CDR1 is MNHNY and CDR2 is SVGAGI in the germline V gene (reference sequence). The ends lost 10 bases at V and 5 bases at J; junction bases unmatched: 8. CDR3 size: 13 residues.

The chain is built from TRBV5-5 and TRBJ2-7; the D is unclear. Germline assignment: CDR1 SGHKS and CDR2 YYEKEE (reference sequence). V was clipped by 5 bases and J by 5 bases, with 8 bases between them. The CDR3 runs 11 residues. The CDR3 DNA sequence: TGTGCCAGCAGTAAAAGGGACGAGCAGTACTTC. Its translation: CASSKRDEQYF.

This clone came up a few times. This chain uses TRBV2 with TRBJ1-1; 9 bases map to TRBD1. The germline gives CDR1 SNHLY, CDR2 FYNNEI. CDR3 length: 13 residues. The junction had 2 bases not matched to a gene; V was cut back by 7 bases and J by 2 bases. This CDR3 reads CASTGQGNTEAFF. As DNA, the CDR3 is TGTGCCAGCACGGGACAGGGAAACACTGAAGCTTTCTTT.

This clone was counted a single time. The V gene is TRBV9, the J gene TRBJ1-6; D unclear. V shed 0 bases and J shed 12 bases, with 7 bases lying between them. In germline, CDR1 is SGDLS, CDR2 YYNGEE. The CDR3 consists of 12 residues. CDR3 DNA sequence: TGTGCCAGCAGCGTAGAGGTGGGACCCCTCCACTTT. It is translated as CASSVEVGPLHF.

This sequence joins TRBV28 and TRBJ2-1; no definite D call. The germline V gene encodes CDR1 MDHEN and CDR2 SYDVKM. The length of the CDR3 is 12 residues. The germline V and J ends were trimmed by 5 bases and 5 bases, with 7 bases remaining between them. This CDR3 is CASSSRDNEQFF. CDR3 bases: TGTGCCAGCAGTAGCCGGGACAATGAGCAGTTCTTC.

This clone was seen just once. One end of the junction fails to match germline, which may point to a read error. The chain employs TRBV12-5 and TRBJ1-1; TRBD1 might be the D (6 bases). CDR3 length: 15 amino acids. Germline V gives CDR1 LGHNT, CDR2 FRNRAP. CDR3 sequence: CASGLGHQVGTEAFF. The CDR3 DNA reads TGTGCTAGTGGCTTGGGACACCAAGTGGGGACTGAAGCTTTCTTT.

The chain recombines TRBV5-4 with TRBJ2-1; D is tentatively TRBD1 or TRBD2 (6 bases each). Germline values: CDR1 SGHNT, CDR2 YYREEE (reference sequence). The CDR3 is 15 residues long. Trimming pared 4 bases from V and 0 bases from J, leaving 11 bases between. The DNA of the CDR3 is TGTGCCAGCAGCCTAGGGGGGAGCTCCTACAATGAGCAGTTCTTC. Its translation: CASSLGGSSYNEQFF.

CDR3 coding DNA: TGCGCCAGCAGCTTGGAACAGCCTAGCACAGATACGCAGTATTTT. This encodes CASSLEQPSTDTQYF. The J gene is TRBJ2-3, the V gene TRBV5-1, with D unresolved. Germline loops: CDR1 SGHRS, CDR2 YFSETQ. V lost 0 bases and J lost 0, with 8 bases in between. The CDR3 sequence is 15 residues long.

This chain connects TRBV30 to TRBJ1-2, with unresolved D. Germline lookup yields CDR1 GTSNPN and CDR2 SVGIG (reference sequence). This CDR3 comprises 11 residues. Trimming stripped 4 bases from V and 4 bases from J, with 7 bases between. CDR3 nucleotides: TGTGCCTGGACCAGTCTCTATGGCTACACCTTC. It specifies CAWTSLYGYTF. Variable domain in full (rest from reference TRBV30 and TRBJ1-2): SQTIHQWPATLVQPVGSPLSLECTVEGTSNPNLYWYRQAAGRGLQLLFYSVGIGQISSEVPQNLSASRPQDRQFILSSKKLLLSDSGFYLCAWTSLYGYTFGSGTRLTVV.

This clone was counted only a few times. V usage is TRBV9 and J usage is TRBJ1-4, with 9 bases fitting TRBD1. V was clipped by 5 bases and J by 6 bases; unmatched bases: 2. Germline lookup yields CDR1 SGDLS and CDR2 YYNGEE. This CDR3 region has 13 residues. This chain's CDR3 is CASRRTGDEKLFF. The CDR3 bases are TGTGCCAGCAGGAGGACAGGGGATGAAAAACTGTTTTTT. Full variable domain (remainder filled in from reference TRBV9 and TRBJ1-4): DSGVTQTPKHLITATGQRVTLRCSPRSGDLSVYWYQQSLDQGLQFLIQYYNGEERAKGNILERFSAQQFPDLHSELNLSSLELGDSALYFCASRRTGDEKLFFGSGTQLSVL.

V usage is TRBV7-8 and J usage is TRBJ2-7; maybe TRBD1 (6 bases). CDR1 is SGHVS, CDR2 FQNEAQ, per germline. Trimming shortened V by 4 bases and J by 6 bases, and 16 bases separated the two germline ends. The CDR3 loop spans 14 amino acids. CDR3 in amino acids: CASSSPGEAFEQYV. The DNA of the CDR3 is TGTGCCAGCAGCTCCCCAGGGGAAGCATTCGAGCAGTACGTC.

The CDR3 loop is CASSLTESNTGELFF. CDR3 DNA: TGCGCCAGCAGCTTGACAGAATCGAACACCGGGGAGCTGTTTTTT. The V call is TRBV5-1, the J call TRBJ2-2; D gene uncertain. V gave up 1 base and J gave up 0 bases, with 7 bases separating them. The CDR3 covers 15 residues. Looked up from germline, CDR1 is SGHRS and CDR2 is YFSETQ.

The chain combines TRBV18 with TRBJ1-4; 10 positions agree with TRBD1. CDR1 and CDR2 from the germline V gene are KGHSH and LQKENI. The CDR3 is made up of 14 amino acids. V trimming: 3 bases; J trimming: 7 bases; junction bases outside the gene matches: 2. This CDR3 is CASSPGDRGEKLFF. As DNA, the CDR3 is TGTGCCAGCTCACCTGGGGACAGGGGTGAAAAACTGTTTTTT.

In DNA form, the CDR3 reads TGTGCCAGCACCGATGACACCACTGGGGCCAACGTCCTGACTTTC. Amino acids: CASTDDTTGANVLTF. The chain recombines TRBV9 with TRBJ2-6; D is unclear. The CDR3 is made up of 15 amino acids. Germline V gives CDR1 SGDLS, CDR2 YYNGEE. V dropped 6 bases and J dropped 2 bases, with 12 bases sitting between them.

The chain links TRBV27 to TRBJ2-5; TRBD2 might be the D (7 bases). Germline V gene data show CDR1 as MNHEY and CDR2 as SMNVEV (reference sequence). The CDR3 is made up of 14 amino acids. Trimming cost V 2 bases and J 5 bases, with 12 bases left between them. The CDR3 region is CASSLRGAPETQYF. The CDR3 region has the DNA TGTGCCAGCAGTTTACGGGGGGCCCCGGAGACCCAGTACTTC.

This chain links TRBV5-1 with TRBJ2-7; tentative D call: TRBD2 (6 bases). The CDR3 length is 15 residues. The germline V and J ends were trimmed by 7 bases and 4 bases, with 21 bases remaining between them. The V gene's germline CDR1 is SGHRS and CDR2 YFSETQ. The CDR3 here is CASGGPGRTTYEQYF. The CDR3, as DNA: TGCGCCAGCGGAGGGCCGGGCCGAACAACTTACGAGCAGTACTTC.

This chain joins TRBV6-2 or TRBV6-3 and TRBJ1-3, with 7 bases identical to TRBD1. In germline, CDR1 is MNHEY, CDR2 SVGEGT. J lost 3 bases, V lost 5 bases, and 10 bases had no gene match. CDR3 length equals 16 residues. The CDR3 region is CASSPDRRSIGNTIYF. Written as DNA, the CDR3 is TGTGCCAGCAGTCCGGACAGGCGATCTATTGGAAACACCATATATTTT.

The rearrangement joins TRBV28 to TRBJ2-7, with D uncertain. Trimming removed 6 bases from V and 5 bases from J, with 26 bases in between. Germline CDR1 is MDHEN and CDR2 is SYDVKM. This CDR3 has 17 residues. In DNA form, the CDR3 reads TGTGCCAGCAGCTTGAATCCTACGGTCTACATCATAAACGAGCAGTACTTC. This codes for CASSLNPTVYIINEQYF.

This chain connects TRBV6-5 to TRBJ2-3; D is ambiguous. The germline gives CDR1 MNHEY, CDR2 SVGAGI. V was pared by 0 bases and J by 0 bases, with 7 bases between. The CDR3 spans 15 residues. The CDR3 DNA follows: TGTGCCAGCAGTTACTCCCGGTTTAGCACAGATACGCAGTATTTT. It codes for CASSYSRFSTDTQYF.

The chain recombines TRBV5-1 with TRBJ2-6; TRBD2 agrees at 7 bases. Trimming at V came to 4 bases and at J to 2 bases, leaving 0 bases not matched to a gene. CDR3 size: 14 residues. Germline CDR1 is SGHRS and CDR2 is YFSETQ. The CDR3 bases are TGCGCCAGCAGCGGGGGGGCTGGGGCCAACGTCCTGACTTTC. It yields the protein CASSGGAGANVLTF.

This clone is a singleton in its sample. The chain recombines TRBV6-5 with TRBJ1-2; the D is unclear. V lost 5 bases, J lost 2 bases, and 9 bases lay in between. Per the germline V gene, CDR1 is MNHEY and CDR2 is SVGAGI. The CDR3 is made up of 13 amino acids. CDR3 nucleotides: TGTGCCAGCAGTCCAACAGAAAACTATGGCTACACCTTC. Encoded protein: CASSPTENYGYTF.

This chain uses TRBV7-9 with TRBJ1-1, with TRBD1 identical over 7 bases. Germline loops: CDR1 SEHNR, CDR2 FQNEAQ (reference sequence). V lost 2 bases and J lost 1; bases outside the gene matches: 7. The CDR3 covers 16 residues. The CDR3 spells CASSLFGGQPNTEAFF. The CDR3, as DNA: TGTGCCAGCAGCTTATTCGGGGGACAGCCGAACACTGAAGCTTTCTTT.

The chain is built from TRBV28 and TRBJ1-4; TRBD1 is a possible D gene (6 bases). Germline V lookup: CDR1 MDHEN, CDR2 SYDVKM. The CDR3 is made up of 17 amino acids. Trimming stripped 4 bases from V and 7 bases from J, with 22 bases between. CDR3 sequence reads: CASSWITLGGESEKLFF. DNA for the CDR3: TGTGCCAGCAGTTGGATTACCTTAGGGGGAGAGAGTGAAAAACTGTTTTTT.

The genes are TRBV3-1 (or the pseudogene TRBV3-2) and TRBJ2-7, with 11 bases that match TRBD2. Germline assignment: CDR1 LGHDT and CDR2 YNNKEL (reference sequence). This CDR3 region has 15 residues. V was clipped by 3 bases and J by 4 bases; unmatched bases: 5. CDR3 protein: CASSQPGLAAYEQYF. The CDR3, as DNA: TGTGCCAGCAGCCAGCCGGGACTAGCGGCTTACGAGCAGTACTTC.

This rearrangement joins TRBV6-1 to TRBJ1-6; D is uncertain. In germline, CDR1 is MNHNS, CDR2 SASEGT. The CDR3 has 15 residues. The V and J ends lost 3 bases and 8 bases respectively, with 14 bases between them. The CDR3 region has the DNA TGTGCCAGCAGTGACGAGGGCCATGTTGATTCACCCCTCCACTTT. It codes for CASSDEGHVDSPLHF.

The rearrangement uses TRBV18 and TRBJ2-7; possible D gene TRBD2, 6 bases. Germline assignment: CDR1 KGHSH and CDR2 LQKENI. The CDR3 contains 13 residues. Trimming took off 6 bases at V and 6 bases at J, with 15 bases between the two ends. The CDR3 loop is CASSPGSLGEQYV. The CDR3 nucleotides are TGTGCCAGCTCTCCCGGGAGCTTGGGCGAGCAGTACGTC.

DNA of the CDR3: TGTGCCAGCAGCTTATATCGGGCTCACCCTCGAAACACCTTC. It specifies CASSLYRAHPRNTF. The V call is TRBV7-2, the J call TRBJ1-2; D gene unclear. V was trimmed by 2 bases and J by 12 bases, leaving 19 bases between them. The CDR3 runs 14 residues. The V gene's germline CDR1 is SGHTA and CDR2 FQGNSA.

The chain links TRBV11-2 to TRBJ2-6, with TRBD1 as a possible D gene (5 bases). This CDR3 is built from 16 residues. The V gene's germline CDR1 is SGHAT and CDR2 FQNNGV. Trimming pared 5 bases from V and 0 bases from J, leaving 11 bases between. The CDR3 protein is CASSVGLGSGANVLTF. The CDR3 region has the DNA TGTGCCAGCAGCGTGGGGCTTGGCTCTGGGGCCAACGTCCTGACTTTC.

CDR3 nucleotide sequence: TGTGCCAGCAGTTTCACCGGGTCTTACGAGCAGTACTTC. Amino acids: CASSFTGSYEQYF. V and J are TRBV27 and TRBJ2-7; no definite D call. Germline CDR1 MNHEY, CDR2 SMNVEV (reference sequence). Trimming took 3 bases from V and 4 from J, leaving 10 bases between them. The CDR3 runs to 13 residues.

The chain carries TRBV11-2 and TRBJ2-7; 12 nucleotides align to TRBD2. Germline V gives CDR1 SGHAT, CDR2 FQNNGV. Trimming at V came to 5 bases and at J to 1 base, leaving 6 bases not matched to a gene. The CDR3 length is 16 residues. Here the CDR3 DNA reads TGTGCCAGCAGCACCCTACTAGCGGGGGGATCCTACGAGCAGTACTTC. Its translation: CASSTLLAGGSYEQYF.